What follows describes a single TCR beta chain. Antigen: not known. This entry belongs to a study of cytomegalovirus exposure and HLA in healthy donors. Overall study findings and caveats: Rarity characterized most TCR sequences, yet some public TCRs appeared in many donors. TCR beta V segments were, for the most part, productive about 87% or about 30% of the time in an earlier analysis. A later analysis showed TCR association rates differing by HLA locus, peaking at DRB1 and lowest at HLA-C.

V dropped 3 bases and J dropped 6 bases, with 17 bases sitting between them. This CDR3 comprises 16 residues. Per germline, CDR1 SNHLY and CDR2 FYNNEI. With 60 Vbeta and 13 Jbeta primers, the PCR was carried out. The repertoire was sequenced with immunoSEQ multiplex PCR; TCRdb's copy has only in-frame clones and lacks some. The data contain approximately 250,000 clones, roughly 78% of them seen just once; the ten biggest clones take up 0.45% to 0.5%. J is TRBJ2-2 and V is TRBV2; a possible D gene is TRBD1 (6 bases). This receptor was taken from a boy younger than 18 in good health and CMV-seronegative. Sequenced input: PBMCs. The CDR3 coding sequence is TGTGCCAGCAGTGAGATGCAGGGGATAGGGGCCGGGGAGCTGTTTTTT. This gives the protein CASSEMQGIGAGELFF. Combining the CDR3 with reference TRBV2 and TRBJ2-2 gives the whole variable domain EPEVTQTPSHQVTQMGQEVILRCVPISNHLYFYWYRQILGQKVEFLVSFYNNEISEKSEIFDDQFSVERPDGSNFTLKIRSTKLEDSAMYFCASSEMQGIGAGELFFGEGSRLTVL.